This T cell receptor (beta chain) was identified in a study of cytomegalovirus exposure and HLA in healthy donors. Findings of the study overall: The authors later found most CMV-associated TCR beta chains appeared HLA-restricted. Solely CMV serostatus was available to characterize immune exposure. Rare sequences made up most TCRs, while some public TCRs were found in many donors.

The PCR ran on 60 Vbeta and 13 Jbeta primers. The method was immunoSEQ multiplex PCR; TCRdb's version includes in-frame clones alone and lacks a portion of them. The data hold about 120,000 clones, with around 76% observed a single time. V dropped 0 bases and J dropped 5; count of bases not matched to a gene: 5. CDR3 length: 16 amino acids. From germline, CDR1 is GTSNPN and CDR2 SVGIG (reference sequence). Comment on this clone: Its antigen is undetermined.

This chain uses TRBV30 with TRBJ2-2; 11 nucleotides agree with TRBD1. This receptor was obtained from a man in his 60s in good health and CMV-seropositive. The sample was PBMCs. The DNA of the CDR3 is TGTGCCTGGAGTGTCCAGGACAGGGGGCGGACCGGGGAGCTGTTTTTT. As protein: CAWSVQDRGRTGELFF.